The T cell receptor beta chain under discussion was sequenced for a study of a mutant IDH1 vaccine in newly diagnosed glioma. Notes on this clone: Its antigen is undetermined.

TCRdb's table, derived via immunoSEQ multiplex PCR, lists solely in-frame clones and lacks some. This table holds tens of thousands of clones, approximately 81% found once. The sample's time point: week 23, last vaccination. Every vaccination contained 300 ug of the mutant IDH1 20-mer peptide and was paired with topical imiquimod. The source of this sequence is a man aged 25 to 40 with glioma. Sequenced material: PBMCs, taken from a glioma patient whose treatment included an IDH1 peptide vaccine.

The CDR3 bases are TGTGCCAGCAGCTCCCCCCGGCTGGGACTAGCGGTTCAAGAGACCCAGTACTTC. Its protein product is CASSSPRLGLAVQETQYF. The V gene is TRBV9, the J gene TRBJ2-5; 11 nucleotides align to TRBD2. CDR1 and CDR2 (germline): SGDLS, YYNGEE. The V gene end was trimmed by 4 bases and the J gene end by 2 bases; junction bases not matched to a gene: 13. This CDR3 has 18 residues.